This entry lists 28 T cell receptor beta chains sequenced from one sample in a study of T cells in Graves' hyperthyroidism and ophthalmopathy. The investigators amplified TCR beta CDR3 regions from RNA transcripts. Using the HTBI primer set, a first-round RT-PCR was run on the TCR CDR3. TCRdb called the multiplex PCR reads again in MiXCR, with one record for every CDR3 protein. This repertoire shows 300,000 to 450,000 distinct CDR3 sequences, under 15% found once; its top ten account for roughly 33%. What was sequenced was blood. These receptors were taken from a woman in her thirties with Graves' hyperthyroidism.

This clonotype was seen many times. The V gene is TRBV10-3, the J gene TRBJ1-5, with D perhaps matching TRBD1 (6 bases). Trimming shortened V by 4 bases and J by 4 bases, and 8 bases separated the two germline ends. Germline values: CDR1 ENHRY, CDR2 SYGVKD. This CDR3 contains 13 residues. As DNA, the CDR3 is TGTGCCATCAGTGTGGACAGTAATCAGCCCCAGCATTTT. Amino acid sequence: CAISVDSNQPQHF.

Many counts were recorded for this clonotype. V and J are TRBV28 and TRBJ2-7; D unresolved. The CDR3 spans 11 residues. CDR1 MDHEN and CDR2 SYDVKM come from the germline V gene. Trimming stripped 6 bases from V and 5 bases from J, with 8 bases between. As DNA, the CDR3 is TGTGCCAGCAGGTACCGGGACGAGCAGTACTTC. As protein: CASRYRDEQYF.

The V call is TRBV24-1, the J call TRBJ2-1, with TRBD2 identical over 10 bases. The germline V gene has CDR1 KGHDR and CDR2 SFDVKD. The V gene end was trimmed by 2 bases and the J gene end by 1 base; junction bases not matched to a gene: 1. The CDR3 has 16 residues. CDR3 nucleotide sequence: TGTGCCACCAGTGATTCTAGCGGGAGATCCTACAATGAGCAGTTCTTC. It encodes CATSDSSGRSYNEQFF.

The J gene is TRBJ2-2, the V gene TRBV12-3 or TRBV12-4; D ambiguous. The CDR3 is 14 residues long. V was cut by 3 bases and J by 6 bases, with 11 bases left in between. CDR3 DNA sequence: TGTGCCAGCAGTTTGCGGTTCCCGGCCGGGGAGCTGTTTTTT. Its translation is CASSLRFPAGELFF.

This clonotype was seen at least ten times. This sequence joins TRBV11-2 and TRBJ2-1; D unclear. CDR1 and CDR2 from the germline V gene are SGHAT and FQNNGV. V dropped 2 bases and J dropped 0 bases, with 8 bases sitting between them. The CDR3 sequence is 15 residues long. The CDR3 reads CASSLKSSSYNEQFF. In nucleotides, the CDR3 is TGTGCCAGCAGCTTAAAAAGCAGCTCCTACAATGAGCAGTTCTTC.

The genes are TRBV6-1 and TRBJ2-5; D is possibly TRBD1 or TRBD2 (5 bases each). The germline V gene has CDR1 MNHNS and CDR2 SASEGT. The length of the CDR3 is 14 residues. Between the trimmed V and J ends, which lost 1 base and 5 bases, there was a span of 11 bases. The CDR3 reads CASSEVGERETQYF. In nucleotides, the CDR3 is TGTGCCAGCAGTGAAGTGGGGGAGCGTGAGACCCAGTACTTC.

This clonotype was seen ten or more times. This CDR3 is CASSEIGGVSYEQYF. As DNA, the CDR3 is TGTGCCAGCAGTGAGATAGGGGGAGTTTCCTACGAGCAGTACTTC. The rearrangement joins TRBV2 to TRBJ2-7, with D tentatively TRBD1 (6 bases). The CDR3 has 15 residues. Trimming removed 3 bases from V and 1 base from J, with 13 bases in between. Germline values: CDR1 SNHLY, CDR2 FYNNEI.

The V and J genes are TRBV7-3 and TRBJ2-3, with TRBD1 identical over 9 bases. Looked up from germline, CDR1 is SGHTA and CDR2 is FQGTGA. V shed 3 bases, J shed 2 bases, and the junction held 9 bases outside the gene matches. The CDR3 length is 17 residues. Here the CDR3 DNA reads TGTGCCAGCAGCTTCCTTTCCGGGACAGGGCTCACAGATACGCAGTATTTT. Residues: CASSFLSGTGLTDTQYF. Looking up the rest from reference TRBV7-3 and TRBJ2-3 gives the full variable domain: GAGVSQTPSNKVTEKGKYVELRCDPISGHTALYWYRQSLGQGPEFLIYFQGTGAADDSGLPNDRFFAVRPEGSVSTLKIQRTERGDSAVYLCASSFLSGTGLTDTQYFGPGTRLTVL.

To note about this clonotype: A read error may explain this, as a much larger clone is one base away. The chain recombines TRBV18 with TRBJ2-2, with TRBD1 as a possible D gene (5 bases). The germline gives CDR1 KGHSH, CDR2 LQKENI. This CDR3 comprises 15 residues. This CDR3 reads CVSSWRTTNTGELFF. The CDR3 DNA follows: TGTGTCAGCTCATGGCGGACAACGAACACCGGGGAGCTGTTTTTT.

This clonotype appeared a few times. This chain uses TRBV5-1 with TRBJ1-5; a possible D gene is TRBD1 (6 bases). Germline values: CDR1 SGHRS, CDR2 YFSETQ. This CDR3 contains 15 residues. Trimming removed 4 bases at V and 1 base at J, with 12 bases between. CDR3 in DNA: TGCGCCAGCAGCCTCCACGGACAGAGCAATCAGCCCCAGCATTTT. The encoded protein is CASSLHGQSNQPQHF.

This clonotype was picked up a small number of times. The rearrangement links TRBV5-8 to TRBJ2-3, with 12 positions matching TRBD2. Germline trimming cut 4 bases from V and 6 bases from J; bases unmatched to any gene: 9. Germline V gene sequence: CDR1 SGHTS, CDR2 YDEGEE. The CDR3 sequence is 16 residues long. The CDR3 spells CASSEWTSGMVDTQYF. The CDR3 DNA is TGTGCCAGCAGCGAATGGACTAGCGGGATGGTCGATACGCAGTATTTT.

This clonotype was counted ten times or more. The chain has TRBV3-1 and TRBJ1-1; D unresolved. V shed 0 bases and J shed 4 bases, with 6 bases lying between them. The CDR3 has 13 residues. Germline values: CDR1 LGHDT, CDR2 YNNKEL (reference sequence). The CDR3 region is CASSQEEGTEAFF. In DNA, the CDR3 is TGTGCCAGCAGCCAAGAGGAAGGCACTGAAGCTTTCTTT.

Turning to this clonotype: Lacking the conserved final phenylalanine or tryptophan, this CDR3 likely reflects a read error. V is TRBV6-2 or TRBV6-3 and J is TRBJ2-4, with TRBD2 identical over 8 bases. The germline V gene encodes CDR1 MNHEY and CDR2 SVGEGT. The J segment lost 2 bases and the V segment lost 6 bases, leaving 9 bases of the junction unmatched. This CDR3 region has 16 residues. The CDR3 DNA reads TGTGCCAGCAGCGTCCCGTTTAGCGGGACCAAAAACATTCAGTACTCC. It translates to CASSVPFSGTKNIQYS.

This clonotype has at least ten counts. V gene TRBV20-1 combines with J gene TRBJ2-5, with 10 bases aligning to TRBD2. Germline V gene sequence: CDR1 DFQATT, CDR2 SNEGSKA (reference sequence). The CDR3 totals 18 residues. The V segment lost 3 bases and the J segment 2 bases; nucleotides outside the gene matches: 15. CDR3 sequence (DNA): TGCAGTGCTAGCGGGTTTGGTGTTAGCGGGAGGAGTCAAGAGACCCAGTACTTC. Translated, it gives CSASGFGVSGRSQETQYF.

J is TRBJ2-7 and V is TRBV6-5; 7 bases map to TRBD1. CDR1 MNHEY and CDR2 SVGAGI come from the germline V gene. With V trimmed by 6 bases and J by 3 bases, 11 bases remained unmatched. CDR3 length equals 15 residues. CDR3 in amino acids: CASRYTRDSYYEQYF. The CDR3 DNA follows: TGTGCCAGCAGATACACCAGGGACAGCTACTACGAGCAGTACTTC.

The chain joins TRBV20-1 to TRBJ2-5, with 14 bases fitting TRBD2. This CDR3 is built from 15 residues. After removal of 6 bases from V and 5 bases from J, the junction contained 8 bases not matched to a gene. Germline V gives CDR1 DFQATT, CDR2 SNEGSKA (reference sequence). The CDR3 loop is CSATTSGRAGETQYF. The CDR3, as DNA: TGCAGTGCAACGACTAGCGGGAGGGCCGGGGAGACCCAGTACTTC.

This clonotype has only a few counts. This sequence joins TRBV7-9 and TRBJ2-7; possibly TRBD1 or TRBD2 for D (6 bases each). The CDR3 has 14 amino acids. The germline V gene encodes CDR1 SEHNR and CDR2 FQNEAQ (reference sequence). Trimming pared 5 bases from V and 5 bases from J, leaving 16 bases between. CDR3 loop: CASSQRTGDNEQYF. The CDR3 DNA reads TGTGCCAGCAGCCAACGTACGGGGGACAACGAGCAGTACTTC.

At least ten counts were recorded for this clonotype. A read error is possible here, since a much larger clone lies one base away. The chain is built from TRBV30 and TRBJ2-2; D unclear. This CDR3 has 11 residues. V was clipped by 4 bases and J by 2 bases, with 2 bases between them. Germline CDR1 reads GTSNPN; CDR2 reads SVGIG (reference sequence). The CDR3 region is CAWNNTGELFF. For the CDR3, the DNA is TGTGCCTGGAATAACACCGGGGAGCTGTTTTTT.

This clonotype showed up many times. The CDR3: CASSRDVGPRNTEAFF. Here the CDR3 DNA reads TGTGCCAGCAGCCGGGACGTAGGACCTAGGAACACTGAAGCTTTCTTT. The V call is TRBV3-1, the J call TRBJ1-1; a weak D match, TRBD1 (5 bases). V lost 4 bases to trimming and J lost 1 base, with 16 bases between them. The CDR3 totals 16 residues. Germline values: CDR1 LGHDT, CDR2 YNNKEL (reference sequence).

V gene TRBV6-1 combines with J gene TRBJ2-5, with 7 nucleotides matching TRBD2. The CDR3 is 14 amino acids. Looked up from germline, CDR1 is MNHNS and CDR2 is SASEGT. V lost 5 bases, J lost 4 bases, and 7 bases stayed unmatched. The CDR3: CASSYAGVLETQYF. CDR3 bases: TGTGCCAGCAGTTACGCGGGAGTCCTAGAGACCCAGTACTTC.

In this sample, this clonotype turned up many times. The chain combines TRBV7-3 with TRBJ2-3; tentatively, D is TRBD2 (6 bases). The V gene's germline CDR1 is SGHTA and CDR2 FQGTGA. The CDR3 sequence is 14 residues long. Trimming removed 2 bases from V and 6 bases from J, with 12 bases in between. CDR3 protein: CASSLLGRRDTQYF. DNA of the CDR3: TGTGCCAGCAGCTTATTAGGGAGGCGGGATACGCAGTATTTT. The whole variable domain, filled in from reference TRBV7-3 and TRBJ2-3, reads GAGVSQTPSNKVTEKGKYVELRCDPISGHTALYWYRQSLGQGPEFLIYFQGTGAADDSGLPNDRFFAVRPEGSVSTLKIQRTERGDSAVYLCASSLLGRRDTQYFGPGTRLTVL.

This clonotype showed up many times. This chain uses TRBV12-3 or TRBV12-4 with TRBJ2-3; 7 positions match TRBD2. This CDR3 is 18 amino acids long. Trimming removed 5 bases from V and 6 bases from J; junction bases left unmatched: 20. Here the CDR3 reads CASSLRLAESVQVDTQYF. The CDR3 DNA reads TGTGCCAGCAGTCTCCGACTAGCAGAGTCGGTCCAGGTTGATACGCAGTATTTT.

This clonotype was observed a handful of times. V usage is TRBV29-1 and J usage is TRBJ2-1, with 9 bases fitting TRBD2. This CDR3 has 16 amino acids. Germline CDR1 reads SQVTM; CDR2 reads ANQGSEA. Losses at the gene ends were 0 bases for V and 7 bases for J; bases not matched to a gene: 10. CDR3 amino acids: CSVEDKASGMLNEQFF. The CDR3 DNA reads TGCAGCGTTGAAGATAAGGCTAGCGGGATGTTGAATGAGCAGTTCTTC.

This clonotype was picked up a small number of times. The V call is TRBV29-1, the J call TRBJ1-2, with a tentative D call TRBD1 (5 bases). The germline V gene has CDR1 SQVTM and CDR2 ANQGSEA. The V end was cut by 1 base, the J end by 3 bases, with 12 bases between. The CDR3 loop spans 14 amino acids. As DNA, the CDR3 is TGCAGCGTTGAAGCGGCAGGGTACCACTATGGCTACACCTTC. It is translated as CSVEAAGYHYGYTF.

This clonotype was observed a single time. J is TRBJ1-4 and V is TRBV14, with D tentatively TRBD1 (6 bases). CDR1 SGHDN and CDR2 FVKESK come from the germline V gene. Trimming removed 1 base at V and 7 bases at J, with 16 bases between. The CDR3 consists of 16 residues. The CDR3: CASSQVRPLQGEKLFF. The CDR3 DNA follows: TGTGCCAGCAGCCAAGTGAGGCCTCTACAGGGTGAAAAACTGTTTTTT. Full variable domain (missing parts from reference TRBV14 and TRBJ1-4): EAGVTQFPSHSVIEKGQTVTLRCDPISGHDNLYWYRRVMGKEIKFLLHFVKESKQDESGMPNNRFLAERTGGTYSTLKVQPAELEDSGVYFCASSQVRPLQGEKLFFGSGTQLSVL.

This clonotype was seen repeatedly, ten times or more. V usage is TRBV7-6 and J usage is TRBJ2-7; D is uncertain. From germline, CDR1 is SGHVS and CDR2 FNYEAQ. This CDR3 has 13 amino acids. Between the trimmed V and J ends, which lost 5 bases and 3 bases, there was a span of 11 bases. Here the CDR3 reads CASSISGGYEQYF. CDR3 nucleotide sequence: TGTGCCAGCAGCATAAGTGGTGGCTACGAGCAGTACTTC.

V and J are TRBV6-1 and TRBJ1-2; possible D gene TRBD1, 6 bases. V was pared by 6 bases and J by 8 bases, with 13 bases between. This CDR3 has 12 residues. Germline CDR1 is MNHNS and CDR2 is SASEGT. The CDR3 sequence is CASSGQYEGYTF. The CDR3 DNA reads as TGTGCCAGCAGCGGACAGTACGAAGGCTACACCTTC.

This clonotype showed up many times. J is TRBJ1-1 and V is TRBV18; D not certain. The CDR3 sequence is 14 residues long. The ends were cut back, 4 bases at V and 1 base at J, with 10 bases in the middle. Germline-derived CDR1 and CDR2 are KGHSH and LQKENI. This CDR3 is CASSLGLSNTEAFF. CDR3 in DNA: TGTGCCAGCTCACTCGGACTGTCGAACACTGAAGCTTTCTTT.